Following are 7 T cell receptor beta chains from one sample sequenced in a study of T-cell memory formation after mild COVID-19. TCRdb ran MiXCR on the 5' RACE reads and lists one entry per CDR3 protein. The repertoire holds fewer than 250,000 distinct CDR3 sequences, with 15% as singletons. Sequenced sample: PBMCs or a T cell subset sorted from them (not recorded which). These receptors were taken from an adult woman who had mild COVID-19 (a few samples of this study predate the infection). Cell type and time point are not known.

CDR3 bases: TGTGCCAGCAGCCCCGACGCCGGGACAGGCCGGACCTACGAGCAGTACTTC. The encoded protein is CASSPDAGTGRTYEQYF. V usage is TRBV5-4 and J usage is TRBJ2-7; 8 bases fit TRBD1. This CDR3 is built from 17 residues. From germline, CDR1 is SGHNT and CDR2 YYREEE (reference sequence). The V and J ends lost 4 bases and 2 bases, in that order; junction bases with no gene match: 14.

The chain employs TRBV24-1 and TRBJ2-1; TRBD2 agrees at 8 bases. This CDR3 is built from 14 residues. V lost 6 bases, J lost 6 bases, and 6 bases stayed unmatched. Germline loops: CDR1 KGHDR, CDR2 SFDVKD. CDR3 nucleotide sequence: TGTGCCACCAGTACGCGGGGGGAGGGCAATGAGCAGTTCTTC. Residues: CATSTRGEGNEQFF.

This clonotype has only a few counts. The V and J genes are TRBV3-1 and TRBJ2-5, with a weak D call TRBD1 (6 bases). The CDR3 spans 14 residues. CDR1 LGHDT and CDR2 YNNKEL come from the germline V gene (reference sequence). V was cut by 3 bases and J by 5 bases, with 13 bases left in between. The CDR3 loop is CASSQRGSKETQYF. In nucleotides, the CDR3 is TGTGCCAGCAGCCAGAGGGGGTCGAAGGAGACCCAGTACTTC.

A few counts support this clonotype. This chain uses TRBV11-3 with TRBJ1-2, with 9 nucleotides matching TRBD1. The CDR3 loop spans 14 amino acids. The J segment lost 5 bases and the V segment lost 1 base, leaving 2 bases of the junction unmatched. Germline assignment: CDR1 SGHNT and CDR2 YENEEA. The CDR3 spells CASSLVGQGYGYTF. The CDR3 nucleotides read TGTGCCAGCAGCTTAGTCGGACAGGGGTATGGCTACACCTTC.

This clonotype was seen ten or more times. The V and J genes are TRBV12-3 or TRBV12-4 and TRBJ2-3, with D maybe TRBD2 (6 bases). The CDR3 sequence is 14 residues long. Trimming removed 3 bases from V and 1 base from J, with 8 bases in between. CDR3 sequence (DNA): TGTGCCAGCAGTTTTGTAGCGGGCACAGATACGCAGTATTTT. This codes for CASSFVAGTDTQYF.

Remarks on this clonotype: An end of the junction differs from the germline gene, which may be a read error. The chain's CDR3 is CASSLAWNQTQHF. CDR3 nucleotide sequence: TGTGCCAGCAGCTTGGCGTGGAATCAGACCCAGCATTTT. The V gene is TRBV5-5, the J gene TRBJ1-5; D ambiguous. Germline CDR1 reads SGHKS; CDR2 reads YYEKEE (reference sequence). There are 13 residues in the CDR3.

This clonotype was detected only a few times. This rearrangement joins TRBV7-9 to TRBJ2-5; TRBD2 matches 8 bases. Germline CDR1 SEHNR, CDR2 FQNEAQ (reference sequence). Trimming cost V 3 bases and J 0 bases; bases outside gene matches: 0. The CDR3 has 14 residues. CDR3 nucleotide sequence: TGTGCCAGCAGCTTTAGCGGGAACCAAGAGACCCAGTACTTC. Translated: CASSFSGNQETQYF.